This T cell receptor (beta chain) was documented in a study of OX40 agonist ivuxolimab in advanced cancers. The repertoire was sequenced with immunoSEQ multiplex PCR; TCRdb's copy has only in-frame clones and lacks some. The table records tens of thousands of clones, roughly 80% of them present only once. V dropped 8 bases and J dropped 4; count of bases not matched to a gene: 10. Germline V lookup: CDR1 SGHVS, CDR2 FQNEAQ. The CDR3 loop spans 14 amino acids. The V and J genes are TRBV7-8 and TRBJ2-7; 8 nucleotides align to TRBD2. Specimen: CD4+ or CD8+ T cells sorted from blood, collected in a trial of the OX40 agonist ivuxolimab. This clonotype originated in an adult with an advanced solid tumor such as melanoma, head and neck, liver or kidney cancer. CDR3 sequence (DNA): TGTGCCAGCCGGGGGGGTAGCCTGGGTTACGAGCAGTACTTC. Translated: CASRGGSLGYEQYF.